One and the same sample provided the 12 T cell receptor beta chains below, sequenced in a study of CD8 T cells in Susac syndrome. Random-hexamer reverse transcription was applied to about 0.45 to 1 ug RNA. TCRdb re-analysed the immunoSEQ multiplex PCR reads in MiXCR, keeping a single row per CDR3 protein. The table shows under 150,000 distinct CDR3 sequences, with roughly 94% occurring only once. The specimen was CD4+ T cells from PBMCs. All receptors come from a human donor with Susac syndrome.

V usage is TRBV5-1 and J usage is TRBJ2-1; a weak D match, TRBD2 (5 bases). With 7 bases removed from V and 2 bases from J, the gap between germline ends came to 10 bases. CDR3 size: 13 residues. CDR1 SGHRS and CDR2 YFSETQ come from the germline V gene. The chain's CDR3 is CASGLDAYNEQFF. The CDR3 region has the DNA TGCGCCAGCGGACTTGACGCCTACAATGAGCAGTTCTTC.

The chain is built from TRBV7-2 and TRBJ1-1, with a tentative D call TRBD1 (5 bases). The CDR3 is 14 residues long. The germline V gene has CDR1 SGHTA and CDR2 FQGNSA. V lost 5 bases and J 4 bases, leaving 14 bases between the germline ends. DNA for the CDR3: TGTGCCAGCAGCCATTCGGACGGGGGCACTGAAGCTTTCTTT. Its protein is CASSHSDGGTEAFF.

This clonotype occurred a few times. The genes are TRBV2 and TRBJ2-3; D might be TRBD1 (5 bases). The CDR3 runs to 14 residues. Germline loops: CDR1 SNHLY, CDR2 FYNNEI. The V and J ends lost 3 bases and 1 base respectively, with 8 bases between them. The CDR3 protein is CASSEGRGTDTQYF. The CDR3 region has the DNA TGTGCCAGCAGTGAGGGCAGGGGCACAGATACGCAGTATTTT.

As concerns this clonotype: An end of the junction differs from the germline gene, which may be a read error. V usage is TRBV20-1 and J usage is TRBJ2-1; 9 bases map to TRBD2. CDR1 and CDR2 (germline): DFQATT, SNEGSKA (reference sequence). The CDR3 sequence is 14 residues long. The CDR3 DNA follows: TGCAGTGCCAGAGCGGGAGGAGGCCACAATGAGCAGTTCTTC. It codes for CSARAGGGHNEQFF.

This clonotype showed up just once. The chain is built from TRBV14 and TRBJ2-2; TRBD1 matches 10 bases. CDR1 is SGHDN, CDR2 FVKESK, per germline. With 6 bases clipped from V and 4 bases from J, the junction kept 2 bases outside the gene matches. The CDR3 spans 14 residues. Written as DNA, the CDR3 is TGTGCCAGCAGTCGACAGGGGGCCACCGGGGAGCTGTTTTTT. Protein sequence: CASSRQGATGELFF.

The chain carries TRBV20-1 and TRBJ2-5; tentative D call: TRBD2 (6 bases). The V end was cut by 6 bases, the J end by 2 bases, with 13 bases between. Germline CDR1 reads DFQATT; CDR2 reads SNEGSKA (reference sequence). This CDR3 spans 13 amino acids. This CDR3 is CSAVKTSQETQYF. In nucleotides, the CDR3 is TGCAGTGCCGTGAAGACTAGTCAAGAGACCCAGTACTTC.

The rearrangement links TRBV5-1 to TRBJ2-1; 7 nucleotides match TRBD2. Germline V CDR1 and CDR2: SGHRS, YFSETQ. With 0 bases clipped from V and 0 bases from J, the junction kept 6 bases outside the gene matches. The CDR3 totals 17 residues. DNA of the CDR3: TGCGCCAGCAGCTTGGATACTAGCGTGAGCTCCTACAATGAGCAGTTCTTC. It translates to CASSLDTSVSSYNEQFF.

CDR3: CASSLSRMGHNEQFF. The CDR3 nucleotides are TGTGCCAGCAGTTTATCTAGAATGGGTCACAATGAGCAGTTCTTC. The chain is built from TRBV12-3 or TRBV12-4 and TRBJ2-1; D not certain. CDR3 length: 15 amino acids. Trimming took off 2 bases at V and 5 bases at J, with 13 bases between the two ends.

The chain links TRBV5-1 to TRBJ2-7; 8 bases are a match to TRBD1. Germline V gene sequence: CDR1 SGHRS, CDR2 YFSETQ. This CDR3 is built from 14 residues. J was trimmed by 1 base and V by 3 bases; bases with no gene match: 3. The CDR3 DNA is TGCGCCAGCAGCTGGGACAGGAGATCCTACGAGCAGTACTTC. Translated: CASSWDRRSYEQYF.

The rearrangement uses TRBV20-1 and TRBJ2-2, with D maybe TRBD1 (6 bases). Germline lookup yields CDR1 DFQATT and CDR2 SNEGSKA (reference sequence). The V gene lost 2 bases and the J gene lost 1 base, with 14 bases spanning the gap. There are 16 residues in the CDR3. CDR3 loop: CSARTHAQGNTGELFF. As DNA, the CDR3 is TGCAGTGCTAGAACTCATGCACAGGGGAACACCGGGGAGCTGTTTTTT.

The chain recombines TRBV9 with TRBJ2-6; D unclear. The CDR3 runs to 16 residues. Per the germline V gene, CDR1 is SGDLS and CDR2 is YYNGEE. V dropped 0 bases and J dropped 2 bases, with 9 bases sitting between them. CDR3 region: CASSVGGETGANVLTF. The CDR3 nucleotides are TGTGCCAGCAGCGTAGGAGGAGAGACTGGGGCCAACGTCCTGACTTTC.

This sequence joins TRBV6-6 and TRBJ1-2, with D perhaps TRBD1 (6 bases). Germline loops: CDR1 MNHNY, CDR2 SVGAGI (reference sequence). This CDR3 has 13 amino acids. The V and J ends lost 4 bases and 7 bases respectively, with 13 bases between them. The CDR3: CASSSQGIVGYTF. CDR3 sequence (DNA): TGTGCCAGCAGTTCACAGGGTATCGTTGGCTACACCTTC.